The 25 T cell receptor beta chains below were found in one sample sequenced in a study of graft-versus-host responses after intestinal transplantation. This table comes from immunoSEQ multiplex PCR, and its TCRdb copy is limited to in-frame clones, with some not included. There are some 87,000 clones in the sample; approximately 92% occur only once, and 0.3% lies in the top ten. Their antigens remain unidentified. The sample here was unstimulated CD4+ T cells sorted from spleen or lymph node cells, taken before intestinal transplant. The source of these receptors is a human donor who received an intestinal transplant.

This sequence joins TRBV7-9 and TRBJ2-3; D gene unclear. V dropped 5 bases and J dropped 3 bases, with 3 bases sitting between them. Germline assignment: CDR1 SEHNR and CDR2 FQNEAQ (reference sequence). This CDR3 has 11 residues. The CDR3 DNA is TGTGCCAGCAGCGTGACAGATACGCAGTATTTT. This gives the protein CASSVTDTQYF.

The CDR3 DNA sequence: TGCGCCAGCAGCTTGGCTATGGCTAGCGGGAGATACGAGCAGTACTTC. This codes for CASSLAMASGRYEQYF. This chain connects TRBV5-1 to TRBJ2-7, with 10 bases aligning to TRBD2. From germline, CDR1 is SGHRS and CDR2 YFSETQ. The CDR3 extends over 16 amino acids. The junction had 7 bases not matched to a gene; V was cut back by 0 bases and J by 4 bases. The full variable domain, its missing parts supplied by reference TRBV5-1 and TRBJ2-7, is KAGVTQTPRYLIKTRGQQVTLSCSPISGHRSVSWYQQTPGQGLQFLFEYFSETQRNKGNFPGRFSGRQFSNSRSEMNVSTLELGDSALYLCASSLAMASGRYEQYFGPGTRLTVT.

V and J are TRBV28 and TRBJ1-3; possible D gene TRBD1, 5 bases. The CDR3 length is 15 residues. CDR1 and CDR2 (germline): MDHEN, SYDVKM. The V gene lost 5 bases and the J gene lost 0 bases, with 11 bases spanning the gap. Here the CDR3 DNA reads TGTGCCAGCAGTCCACCCGACAGCTCTGGAAACACCATATATTTT. Its protein product is CASSPPDSSGNTIYF.

Remarks on this clone: Other DNA sequences within the sample encode an identical CDR3. This sequence joins TRBV7-6 and TRBJ1-4; tentative D call: TRBD1 (5 bases). Per germline, CDR1 SGHVS and CDR2 FNYEAQ. This CDR3 contains 16 residues. Trimming took off 1 base at V and 5 bases at J, with 14 bases between the two ends. DNA of the CDR3: TGTGCCAGCAGCTTAGGCACCGGGACCCGGAATGAAAAACTGTTTTTT. Protein product: CASSLGTGTRNEKLFF.

V gene TRBV7-9 combines with J gene TRBJ1-1, with D uncertain. Trimming removed 3 bases from V and 5 bases from J, with 10 bases in between. The CDR3 runs 13 residues. Germline V gene data show CDR1 as SEHNR and CDR2 as FQNEAQ (reference sequence). The CDR3 bases are TGTGCCAGCAGCTTCAGCTCAGAGACTGAAGCTTTCTTT. Translating it yields CASSFSSETEAFF.

The chain couples TRBV6-5 to TRBJ2-1; 7 bases align to TRBD2. The CDR3 runs 14 residues. V was clipped by 9 bases and J by 0 bases; unmatched bases: 5. CDR1 and CDR2 from the germline V gene are MNHEY and SVGAGI. CDR3 loop: CASSLAASYNEQFF. CDR3 coding DNA: TGTGCCAGTTCTCTAGCGGCCTCCTACAATGAGCAGTTCTTC.

The chain combines TRBV30 with TRBJ1-5; tentatively, D is TRBD1 (5 bases). This CDR3 has 13 amino acids. The V end was cut by 5 bases, the J end by 2 bases, with 10 bases between. CDR1 GTSNPN and CDR2 SVGIG come from the germline V gene (reference sequence). CDR3 DNA sequence: TGTGCCTGGCAGGACATCGGCAATCAGCCCCAGCATTTT. This sequence encodes CAWQDIGNQPQHF.

V gene TRBV28 combines with J gene TRBJ2-5; D is perhaps TRBD2 (5 bases). CDR1 MDHEN and CDR2 SYDVKM come from the germline V gene. The V end lost 3 bases, the J end lost 1 base, and 12 bases lay between the germline ends. CDR3 length equals 15 residues. The CDR3 here is CASSLRRVTQETQYF. CDR3 DNA: TGTGCCAGCAGTTTGCGGCGGGTGACCCAAGAGACCCAGTACTTC.

This chain connects TRBV5-1 to TRBJ2-2; perhaps TRBD1 as D (5 bases). The germline V gene encodes CDR1 SGHRS and CDR2 YFSETQ. Between the trimmed V and J ends, which lost 0 bases and 5 bases, there was a span of 14 bases. CDR3 length: 16 amino acids. CDR3: CASSLGVQGGTGELFF. Written as DNA, the CDR3 is TGCGCCAGCAGCTTGGGTGTTCAGGGTGGTACCGGGGAGCTGTTTTTT.

V and J are TRBV19 and TRBJ2-7, with D possibly TRBD1 on 6 matching bases. The CDR3 consists of 14 residues. Trimming stripped 6 bases from V and 2 bases from J, with 14 bases between. The V gene's germline CDR1 is LNHDA and CDR2 SQIVND (reference sequence). CDR3 DNA: TGTGCCAGTAGCAGGGACACACTGACCTACGAGCAGTACTTC. Translated, it gives CASSRDTLTYEQYF.

This chain links TRBV2 with TRBJ1-5; 11 nucleotides match TRBD1. CDR3 length equals 17 residues. Losses at the gene ends were 8 bases for V and 1 base for J; bases not matched to a gene: 10. The germline CDR1 and CDR2 sequences are SNHLY and FYNNEI. The CDR3 sequence: CASSGTGGGVSNQPQHF. The CDR3 DNA reads as TGTGCCAGCTCCGGGACAGGGGGAGGGGTCAGCAATCAGCCCCAGCATTTT.

The chain links TRBV5-1 to TRBJ2-1; TRBD2 is a possible D gene (6 bases). The ends were cut back, 4 bases at V and 2 bases at J, with 10 bases in the middle. Germline-derived CDR1 and CDR2 are SGHRS and YFSETQ. CDR3 length: 14 residues. The CDR3 coding sequence is TGCGCCAGCAGCCACGGGACTGCCTACAATGAGCAGTTCTTC. Amino acid sequence: CASSHGTAYNEQFF. Complete variable domain (other parts from reference TRBV5-1 and TRBJ2-1): KAGVTQTPRYLIKTRGQQVTLSCSPISGHRSVSWYQQTPGQGLQFLFEYFSETQRNKGNFPGRFSGRQFSNSRSEMNVSTLELGDSALYLCASSHGTAYNEQFFGPGTRLTVL.

V is TRBV6-6 and J is TRBJ2-5, with 11 bases matching TRBD2. Per germline, CDR1 MNHNY and CDR2 SVGAGI (reference sequence). V was pared by 7 bases and J by 2 bases, with 9 bases of the junction left unmatched. The CDR3 is made up of 16 amino acids. CDR3 in DNA: TGTGCCAGCAAGACTAGCGGGAAGGGTCTGCAAGAGACCCAGTACTTC. It translates to CASKTSGKGLQETQYF.

The chain recombines TRBV14 with TRBJ1-1, with 9 bases lining up with TRBD1. This CDR3 region has 16 residues. Per the germline V gene, CDR1 is SGHDN and CDR2 is FVKESK. The junction had 7 bases not matched to a gene; V was cut back by 0 bases and J by 5 bases. Written as DNA, the CDR3 is TGTGCCAGCAGCCAAGAGCCAACAGGGGGCTGGACTGAAGCTTTCTTT. The encoded protein is CASSQEPTGGWTEAFF.

This chain uses TRBV29-1 with TRBJ1-2, with unresolved D. Germline values: CDR1 SQVTM, CDR2 ANQGSEA. The germline V and J ends were trimmed by 2 bases and 2 bases, with 6 bases remaining between them. This CDR3 contains 12 residues. CDR3 sequence (DNA): TGCAGCGTTGAACGTGACAACTATGGCTACACCTTC. Its translation is CSVERDNYGYTF.

This sequence joins TRBV15 and TRBJ2-1; D is undetermined. Trimming removed 0 bases from V and 5 bases from J, with 11 bases in between. CDR3 length: 15 residues. From germline, CDR1 is LNHNV and CDR2 YYDKDF (reference sequence). The CDR3 here is CATSREGATDNEQFF. CDR3 in DNA: TGTGCCACCAGCAGAGAAGGAGCGACCGACAATGAGCAGTTCTTC.

This rearrangement joins TRBV7-2 to TRBJ1-1, with 9 positions matching TRBD1. Germline V lookup: CDR1 SGHTA, CDR2 FQGNSA. J gave up 2 bases and V 5 bases, and 12 bases lay outside the gene matches. There are 17 residues in the CDR3. The CDR3 sequence is CASSTPGTGLRNTEAFF. The CDR3 DNA follows: TGTGCCAGCAGCACCCCCGGGACAGGGCTTCGAAACACTGAAGCTTTCTTT.

The chain is built from TRBV14 and TRBJ1-6; D not resolved. V shed 5 bases and J shed 9 bases, with 14 bases lying between them. From germline, CDR1 is SGHDN and CDR2 FVKESK. This CDR3 contains 14 residues. CDR3 in amino acids: CASSNRAILSPLHF. DNA for the CDR3: TGTGCCAGCAGCAACCGGGCTATCCTTTCACCCCTCCACTTT.

J is TRBJ2-3 and V is TRBV4-1; weak D call: TRBD2 (5 bases). Trimming shortened V by 0 bases and J by 2 bases, and 15 bases separated the two germline ends. This CDR3 has 17 residues. The germline V gene has CDR1 MGHRA and CDR2 YSYEKL. In DNA form, the CDR3 reads TGCGCCAGCAGCCAAGATTGGAAGGAGGCAAACACAGATACGCAGTATTTT. Translation gives CASSQDWKEANTDTQYF.

V gene TRBV5-1 combines with J gene TRBJ1-2; D ambiguous. The CDR3 is 13 residues long. From germline, CDR1 is SGHRS and CDR2 YFSETQ. Trimming left V 0 bases short and J 8 bases short, with 11 bases between. The CDR3 DNA reads as TGCGCCAGCAGCTTGGGGGTAATGAGAGGCTACACCTTC. This codes for CASSLGVMRGYTF.

This clone was recorded only once. This chain uses TRBV5-1 with TRBJ1-3; D call uncertain. This CDR3 has 14 residues. Trimming left V 0 bases short and J 7 bases short, with 11 bases between. CDR1 is SGHRS and CDR2 is YFSETQ in the germline V gene. The CDR3 bases are TGCGCCAGCAGCTTGGAAGGGCAATGGAACACCATATATTTT. Translated, it gives CASSLEGQWNTIYF.

J is TRBJ2-2 and V is TRBV6-5; 7 bases match TRBD2. The CDR3 runs to 15 residues. The J segment lost 2 bases and the V segment lost 5 bases, leaving 5 bases of the junction unmatched. CDR1 and CDR2 from the germline V gene are MNHEY and SVGAGI. Here the CDR3 reads CASSRVAGNTGELFF. The CDR3, as DNA: TGTGCCAGCAGTAGGGTAGCGGGCAACACCGGGGAGCTGTTTTTT.

The gene calls are TRBV6-1 and TRBJ1-6; D is undetermined. Trimming left V 4 bases short and J 5 bases short, with 18 bases between. Per germline, CDR1 MNHNS and CDR2 SASEGT. The CDR3 consists of 17 residues. Here the CDR3 reads CASSAFLLGLNNSPLHF. The CDR3 coding sequence is TGTGCCAGCAGTGCGTTCCTTCTGGGCCTTAATAATTCACCCCTCCACTTT.

This chain uses TRBV20-1 with TRBJ1-3; no definite D call. The CDR3 has 11 amino acids. Between the trimmed V and J ends, which lost 6 bases and 6 bases, there was a span of 9 bases. Germline assignment: CDR1 DFQATT and CDR2 SNEGSKA (reference sequence). CDR3 nucleotides: TGCAGTGCGCTCAGTCTAAACACCATATATTTT. It specifies CSALSLNTIYF.

The gene calls are TRBV6-5 and TRBJ2-1; D perhaps matches TRBD2 (5 bases). Germline assignment: CDR1 MNHEY and CDR2 SVGAGI. Trimming took off 5 bases at V and 15 bases at J, with 17 bases between the two ends. The CDR3 covers 12 residues. CDR3 amino acids: CASSEGNAGGFF. The CDR3 nucleotides are TGTGCCAGCAGTGAAGGTAACGCTGGAGGGTTCTTC.